The 5 T cell receptor beta chains reported below all come from one sample, sequenced in a study of patients and donors after allogeneic stem cell transplantation. TCRdb called the RT-PCR reads again in MiXCR, with one record for every CDR3 protein. Of 900,000 to 1,000,000 distinct CDR3 sequences in the sample, over 15% were seen once. What was sequenced was blood, either unsorted or a sorted T cell fraction (not recorded which). The source is a human donor who was either an allogeneic HSCT recipient or a stem cell or donor lymphocyte infusion donor (not recorded which). It is not recorded whose cells these are; they may come from a transplant donor.

This clonotype was picked up many times. The chain carries TRBV6-5 and TRBJ1-2; D gene uncertain. The CDR3 is 14 amino acids. V shed 2 bases and J shed 0 bases, with 7 bases lying between them. Germline V lookup: CDR1 MNHEY, CDR2 SVGAGI. CDR3 nucleotides: TGTGCCAGCAGTTACACCTATCCTAACTATGGCTACACCTTC. It encodes CASSYTYPNYGYTF.

The chain employs TRBV6-1 and TRBJ2-1; TRBD2 matches 8 bases. The V and J ends lost 6 bases and 5 bases, in that order; junction bases with no gene match: 9. Germline values: CDR1 MNHNS, CDR2 SASEGT. The CDR3 is 15 amino acids. CDR3 sequence: CASSRGEREHNEQFF. The CDR3, as DNA: TGTGCCAGCAGCCGCGGGGAGCGGGAGCACAATGAGCAGTTCTTC.

This rearrangement joins TRBV20-1 to TRBJ2-1, with 7 bases that match TRBD1. With 6 bases clipped from V and 5 bases from J, the junction kept 7 bases outside the gene matches. There are 13 residues in the CDR3. Germline lookup yields CDR1 DFQATT and CDR2 SNEGSKA (reference sequence). The CDR3 DNA is TGCAGTGCCAGCCGGGACAGACACAATGAGCAGTTCTTC. It is translated as CSASRDRHNEQFF.

This clonotype has just a few counts. This rearrangement joins TRBV27 to TRBJ2-7; weak D call: TRBD1 (6 bases). The CDR3 spans 14 residues. The V and J ends lost 2 bases and 3 bases respectively, with 11 bases between them. Germline lookup yields CDR1 MNHEY and CDR2 SMNVEV (reference sequence). DNA for the CDR3: TGTGCCAGCAGTTTAAAGGGGGTGGTCTACGAGCAGTACTTC. Translating it yields CASSLKGVVYEQYF.

The chain couples TRBV29-1 to TRBJ2-7, with D uncertain. With 4 bases removed from V and 5 bases from J, the gap between germline ends came to 6 bases. Germline V CDR1 and CDR2: SQVTM, ANQGSEA. The CDR3 is 10 residues long. The CDR3 loop is CSVGYNEQYF. Written as DNA, the CDR3 is TGCAGCGTTGGGTACAACGAGCAGTACTTC.